This T cell receptor beta chain was captured by sequencing in a study of T cells in Graves' hyperthyroidism and ophthalmopathy. Using RNA transcripts as the source, TCR beta CDR3 regions were amplified. The HTBI primer set drove a first-round RT-PCR of the TCR CDR3. TCRdb used MiXCR to reprocess the multiplex PCR reads, holding one entry per CDR3 protein. This table holds about 360,000 distinct CDR3 sequences, about 13% found once. Germline V gene data show CDR1 as ENHRY and CDR2 as SYGVKD. The CDR3 length is 13 residues. V lost 6 bases and J lost 2, with 11 bases in between. This clonotype was counted ten times or more.

Sequenced material: blood. The rearrangement links TRBV10-3 to TRBJ2-7; D tentatively fits TRBD1 or TRBD2 (5 bases each). This receptor was identified in a young woman with Graves' hyperthyroidism. The CDR3 sequence: CAISRDGTYEQYF. Written as DNA, the CDR3 is TGTGCCATCAGCCGGGACGGGACCTACGAGCAGTACTTC.